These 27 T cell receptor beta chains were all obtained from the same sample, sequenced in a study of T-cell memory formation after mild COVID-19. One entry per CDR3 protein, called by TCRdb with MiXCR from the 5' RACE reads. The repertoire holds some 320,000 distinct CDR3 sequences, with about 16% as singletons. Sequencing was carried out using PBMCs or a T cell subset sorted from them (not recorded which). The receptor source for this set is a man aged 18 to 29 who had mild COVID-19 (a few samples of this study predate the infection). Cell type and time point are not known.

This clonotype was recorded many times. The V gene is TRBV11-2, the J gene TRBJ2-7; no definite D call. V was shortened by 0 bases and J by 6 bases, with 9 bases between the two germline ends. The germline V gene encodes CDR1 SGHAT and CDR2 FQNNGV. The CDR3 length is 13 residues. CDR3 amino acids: CASSLDQIAEQYF. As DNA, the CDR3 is TGTGCCAGCAGCTTAGATCAAATAGCCGAGCAGTACTTC.

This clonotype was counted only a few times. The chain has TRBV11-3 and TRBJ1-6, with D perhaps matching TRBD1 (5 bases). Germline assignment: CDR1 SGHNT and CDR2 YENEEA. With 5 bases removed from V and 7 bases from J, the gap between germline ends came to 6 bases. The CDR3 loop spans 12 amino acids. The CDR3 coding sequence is TGTGCCAGCAGCGACAGAAATTCACCCCTCCACTTT. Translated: CASSDRNSPLHF. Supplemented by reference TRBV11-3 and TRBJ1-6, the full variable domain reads EAGVVQSPRYKIIEKKQPVAFWCNPISGHNTLYWYLQNLGQGPELLIRYENEEAVDDSQLPKDRFSAERLKGVDSTLKIQPAELGDSAVYLCASSDRNSPLHFGNGTRLTVT.

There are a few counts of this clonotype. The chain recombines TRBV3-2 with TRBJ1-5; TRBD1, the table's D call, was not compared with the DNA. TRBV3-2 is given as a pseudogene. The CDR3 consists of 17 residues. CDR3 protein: CASSHDLRDRGDQPQHF. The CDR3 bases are TGTGCCAGCAGCCATGATCTCCGGGACAGGGGCGATCAGCCCCAGCATTTT.

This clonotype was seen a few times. The CDR3 loop reads CASSLGLAGGTETQYF. CDR3 in DNA: TGTGCCAGCAGTCTGGGACTAGCGGGGGGGACAGAGACCCAGTACTTC. The chain couples TRBV27 to TRBJ2-5; 16 positions match TRBD2. V shed 5 bases, J shed 4 bases, and the junction held 4 bases outside the gene matches. Germline-derived CDR1 and CDR2 are MNHEY and SMNVEV (reference sequence). CDR3 size: 16 residues.

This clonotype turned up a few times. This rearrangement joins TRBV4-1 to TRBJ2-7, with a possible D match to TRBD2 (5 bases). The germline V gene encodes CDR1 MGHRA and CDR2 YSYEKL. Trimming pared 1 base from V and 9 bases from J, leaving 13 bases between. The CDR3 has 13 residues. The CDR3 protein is CASSQAGGFGQYF. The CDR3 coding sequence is TGCGCCAGCAGCCAAGCCGGCGGGTTCGGGCAGTACTTC.

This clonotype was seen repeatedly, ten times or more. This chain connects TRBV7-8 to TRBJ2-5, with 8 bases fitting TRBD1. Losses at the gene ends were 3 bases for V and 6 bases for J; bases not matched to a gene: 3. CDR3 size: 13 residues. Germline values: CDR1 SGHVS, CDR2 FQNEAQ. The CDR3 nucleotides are TGTGCCAGCAGCTTTGGACAGGGAAAGACCCAGTACTTC. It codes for CASSFGQGKTQYF.

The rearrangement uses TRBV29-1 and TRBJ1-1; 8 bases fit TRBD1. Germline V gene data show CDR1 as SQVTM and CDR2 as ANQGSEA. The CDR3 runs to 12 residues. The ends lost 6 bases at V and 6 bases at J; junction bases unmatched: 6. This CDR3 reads CSVRGPESEAFF. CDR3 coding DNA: TGCAGCGTCAGGGGGCCTGAGTCTGAAGCTTTCTTT.

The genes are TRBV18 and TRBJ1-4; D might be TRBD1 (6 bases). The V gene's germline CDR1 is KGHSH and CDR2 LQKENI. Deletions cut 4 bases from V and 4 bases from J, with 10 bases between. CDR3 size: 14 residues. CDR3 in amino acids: CASSLRQDNEKLFF. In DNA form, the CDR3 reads TGTGCCAGCTCACTAAGACAGGATAATGAAAAACTGTTTTTT.

CDR3 protein: CASSFVSAAYGYTF. CDR3 coding DNA: TGTGCCAGCAGTTTCGTATCGGCCGCTTATGGCTACACCTTC. This chain connects TRBV6-5 to TRBJ1-2; D unclear. Germline V gene data show CDR1 as MNHEY and CDR2 as SVGAGI. V was shortened by 4 bases and J by 5 bases, with 14 bases between the two germline ends. The CDR3 totals 14 residues.

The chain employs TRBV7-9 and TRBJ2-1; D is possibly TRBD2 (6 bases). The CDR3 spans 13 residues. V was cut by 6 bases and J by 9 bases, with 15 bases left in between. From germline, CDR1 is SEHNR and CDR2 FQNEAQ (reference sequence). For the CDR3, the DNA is TGTGCCAGCAGGGACGGGGGAGAGTCTGAGCAGTTCTTC. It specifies CASRDGGESEQFF.

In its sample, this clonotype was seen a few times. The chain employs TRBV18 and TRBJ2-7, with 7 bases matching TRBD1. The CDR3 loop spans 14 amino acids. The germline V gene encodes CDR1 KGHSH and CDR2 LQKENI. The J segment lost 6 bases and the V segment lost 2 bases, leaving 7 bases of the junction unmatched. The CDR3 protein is CASSPFDRVGEQYV. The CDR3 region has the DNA TGTGCCAGCTCACCATTCGACAGGGTTGGCGAGCAGTACGTC.

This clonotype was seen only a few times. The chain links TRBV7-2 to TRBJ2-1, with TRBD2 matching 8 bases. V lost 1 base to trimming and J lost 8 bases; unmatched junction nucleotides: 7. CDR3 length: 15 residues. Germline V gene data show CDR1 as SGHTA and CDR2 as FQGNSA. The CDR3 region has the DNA TGTGCCAGCAGCTTAGATCGGGGGGGCCTACATGAGCAGTTCTTC. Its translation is CASSLDRGGLHEQFF.

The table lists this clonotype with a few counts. The CDR3 sequence: CASSHQRGFEAFF. The DNA for the CDR3 is TGCGCCAGCAGCCACCAGAGGGGATTTGAAGCTTTCTTT. The chain combines TRBV4-1 with TRBJ1-1; a weak D match, TRBD1 (5 bases). V gave up 3 bases and J gave up 7 bases, with 12 bases separating them. Germline assignment: CDR1 MGHRA and CDR2 YSYEKL. The CDR3 has 13 amino acids.

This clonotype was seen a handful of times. The CDR3 DNA sequence: TGTGCCAGCAGCCCGCGGTGGAATGAGCAGTTCTTC. It is translated as CASSPRWNEQFF. The chain has TRBV7-9 and TRBJ2-1; D is uncertain. Trimming removed 5 bases from V and 7 bases from J, with 9 bases in between. The V gene's germline CDR1 is SEHNR and CDR2 FQNEAQ (reference sequence). The CDR3 sequence is 12 residues long.

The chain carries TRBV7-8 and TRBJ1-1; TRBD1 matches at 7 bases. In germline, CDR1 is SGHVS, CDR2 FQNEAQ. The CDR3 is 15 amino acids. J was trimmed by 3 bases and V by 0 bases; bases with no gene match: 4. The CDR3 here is CASSLARQGYTEAFF. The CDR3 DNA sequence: TGTGCCAGCAGCTTAGCTAGACAGGGATACACTGAAGCTTTCTTT.

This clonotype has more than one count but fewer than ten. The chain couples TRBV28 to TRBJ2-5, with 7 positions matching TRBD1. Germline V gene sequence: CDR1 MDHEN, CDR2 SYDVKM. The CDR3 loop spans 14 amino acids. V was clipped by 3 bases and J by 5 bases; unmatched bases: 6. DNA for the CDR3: TGTGCCAGCAGTTTCGCAGGGGGTTTGGAGACCCAGTACTTC. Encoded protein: CASSFAGGLETQYF.

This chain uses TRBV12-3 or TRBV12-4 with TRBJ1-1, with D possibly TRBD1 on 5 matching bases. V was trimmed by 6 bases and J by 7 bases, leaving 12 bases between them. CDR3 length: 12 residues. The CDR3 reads CASRRDAGEAFF. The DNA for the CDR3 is TGTGCCAGCAGAAGGGACGCGGGTGAAGCTTTCTTT.

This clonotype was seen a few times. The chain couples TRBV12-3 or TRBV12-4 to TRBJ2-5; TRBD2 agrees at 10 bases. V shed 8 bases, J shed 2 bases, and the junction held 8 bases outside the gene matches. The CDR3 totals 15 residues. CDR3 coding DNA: TGTGCCAGCCAACCCCAACTAGCGGGGCAAGAGACCCAGTACTTC. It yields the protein CASQPQLAGQETQYF.

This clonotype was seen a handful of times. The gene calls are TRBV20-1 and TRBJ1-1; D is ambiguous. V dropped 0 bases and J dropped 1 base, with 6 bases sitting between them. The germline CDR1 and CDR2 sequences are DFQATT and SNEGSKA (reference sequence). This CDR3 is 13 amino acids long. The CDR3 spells CSARDPKNTEAFF. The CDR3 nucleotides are TGCAGTGCTAGAGACCCCAAGAACACTGAAGCTTTCTTT.

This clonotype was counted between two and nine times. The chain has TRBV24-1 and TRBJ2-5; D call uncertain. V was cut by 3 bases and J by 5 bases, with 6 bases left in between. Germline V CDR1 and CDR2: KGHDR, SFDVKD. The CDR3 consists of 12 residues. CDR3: CATSDQRETQYF. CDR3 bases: TGTGCCACCAGTGATCAGAGGGAGACCCAGTACTTC.

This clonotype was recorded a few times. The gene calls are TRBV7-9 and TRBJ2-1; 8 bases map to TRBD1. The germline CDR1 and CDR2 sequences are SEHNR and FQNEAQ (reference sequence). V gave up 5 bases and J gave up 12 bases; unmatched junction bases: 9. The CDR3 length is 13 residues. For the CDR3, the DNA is TGTGCCAGCAGCCGCGACAGGGGTCTAGGGCAGTTCTTC. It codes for CASSRDRGLGQFF.

The CDR3 reads CASSLAFGRGQRDTIYF. The CDR3 coding sequence is TGTGCCAGCAGCTTAGCGTTCGGCAGGGGGCAGAGGGACACCATATATTTT. The gene calls are TRBV7-9 and TRBJ1-3, with 8 bases fitting TRBD1. Germline V gene lookup returns CDR1 SEHNR and CDR2 FQNEAQ (reference sequence). V was clipped by 0 bases and J by 8 bases; unmatched bases: 12. This CDR3 region has 17 residues. The full variable domain, completed using reference TRBV7-9 and TRBJ1-3, is DTGVSQNPRHKITKRGQNVTFRCDPISEHNRLYWYRQTLGQGPEFLTYFQNEAQLEKSRLLSDRFSAERPKGSFSTLEIQRTEQGDSAMYLCASSLAFGRGQRDTIYFGEGSWLTVV.

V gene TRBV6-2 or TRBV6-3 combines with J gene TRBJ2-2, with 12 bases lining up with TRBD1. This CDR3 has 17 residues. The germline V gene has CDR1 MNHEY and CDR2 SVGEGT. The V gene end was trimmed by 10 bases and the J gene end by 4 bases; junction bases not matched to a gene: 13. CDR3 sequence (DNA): TGTGCCACCACTACCCCGGGGACAGGGGGCATCACCGGGGAGCTGTTTTTT. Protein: CATTTPGTGGITGELFF.

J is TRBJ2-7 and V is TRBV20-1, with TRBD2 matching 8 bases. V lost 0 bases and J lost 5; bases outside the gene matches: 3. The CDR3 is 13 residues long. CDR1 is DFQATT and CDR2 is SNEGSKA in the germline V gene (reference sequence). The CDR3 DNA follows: TGCAGTGCTAGAGAAGCGGGGGCTAACGAGCAGTACGTC. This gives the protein CSAREAGANEQYV.

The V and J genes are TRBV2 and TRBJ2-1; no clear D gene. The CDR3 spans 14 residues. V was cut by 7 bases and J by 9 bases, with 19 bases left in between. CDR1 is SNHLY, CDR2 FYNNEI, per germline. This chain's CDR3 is CASILTPGRAEQFF. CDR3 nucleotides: TGTGCCAGCATATTGACCCCCGGGCGAGCTGAGCAGTTCTTC.

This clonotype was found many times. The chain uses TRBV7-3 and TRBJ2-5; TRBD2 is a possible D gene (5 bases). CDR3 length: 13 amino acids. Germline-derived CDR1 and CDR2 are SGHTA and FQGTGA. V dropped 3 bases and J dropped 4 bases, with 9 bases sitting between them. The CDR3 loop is CASSLSGRETQYF. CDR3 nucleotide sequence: TGTGCCAGCAGCTTGTCGGGGAGAGAGACCCAGTACTTC. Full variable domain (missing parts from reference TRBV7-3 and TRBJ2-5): GAGVSQTPSNKVTEKGKYVELRCDPISGHTALYWYRQSLGQGPEFLIYFQGTGAADDSGLPNDRFFAVRPEGSVSTLKIQRTERGDSAVYLCASSLSGRETQYFGPGTRLLVL.

In DNA, the CDR3 is TGTGCCAGCACCTCGGAAGGGGCCGGGACCCAGTACTTC. Protein: CASTSEGAGTQYF. V is TRBV2 and J is TRBJ2-5, with TRBD1 as a possible D gene (5 bases). The V and J ends lost 7 bases and 7 bases respectively, with 16 bases between them. Germline assignment: CDR1 SNHLY and CDR2 FYNNEI. CDR3 size: 13 residues.